This record concerns one T cell receptor beta chain sequence. Measured with immunoSEQ multiplex PCR; TCRdb has only the in-frame clones, and not every one. The sample includes 100,000 to 150,000 clones, 65% to 90% seen only once; the top ten take just over 6.5%. The sample is drawn from a study of blood T cell repertoires in COVID-19. CDR3 length: 14 amino acids. Trimming took 3 bases from V and 6 from J; bases not matched to a gene: 6. Germline V gene sequence: CDR1 MGHRA, CDR2 YSYEKL. This rearrangement joins TRBV4-1 to TRBJ2-7; TRBD2 agrees at 9 bases. Sequenced material: peripheral blood. This sequence was found in a man older than 75 with active or convalescent COVID-19. The CDR3 region has the DNA TGCGCCAGCAGCCAGGCTAGCGGGGCTGGCGAGCAGTACTTC. The encoded protein is CASSQASGAGEQYF.